The present T cell receptor (beta chain) was sequenced within a study of T cell clusters in autoimmune cytopenias. This clonotype is classed as medium-sized by frequency. Its specificity is not known. Each sample's input was 250 ng genomic DNA, 35,000 to 40,000 genome equivalents. One tube held mixed TRB-A and TRB-B primer pools for touch-down PCR. TCRdb reprocessed the multiplex PCR reads and keeps a single row for each CDR3 protein, giving no DNA. In total, the table holds more than 9,000 distinct CDR3 sequences. Study results and caveats: Primary autoimmune cytopenia patients appeared to lack physiological T cell clusters present in healthy donors.

Germline lookup yields CDR1 GTSNPN and CDR2 SVGIG (reference sequence). This CDR3 has 13 amino acids. This sample also appeared in a second study, on T cell repertoires in aging, cancer and after chemotherapy. That work adds: Six age groups, ranging from 30 or younger to 70 or older, included the donors. Across the chemotherapy interval, each cancer cohort showed higher median generation probability, suggesting thymic rebound. These repertoire data do not allow conclusions about immunological memory after chemotherapy.

Specimen: peripheral blood. This TCR was recovered from a human donor in good health. The rearrangement links TRBV30 to TRBJ1-4. This CDR3 is CAGLRDSNEKLFF.